This TCR beta chain comes out of a study of control samples from healthy donors and cancer patients. TCRdb's table, derived via immunoSEQ multiplex PCR, lists solely in-frame clones and lacks some. This sample has approximately 120,000 clones, with 85% to 95% found just once. The CDR3 consists of 15 residues. CDR1 is LGHNA and CDR2 is YNFKEQ in the germline V gene. V was clipped by 3 bases and J by 3 bases; unmatched bases: 3. This TCR was recovered from a man older than 75 with head and neck cancer. Specimen: PBMCs. The V and J genes are TRBV4-2 and TRBJ2-5; 11 nucleotides match TRBD2. CDR3: CASSQGSGGEETQYF. CDR3 sequence (DNA): TGTGCCAGCAGCCAGGGTAGCGGGGGGGAAGAGACCCAGTACTTC.